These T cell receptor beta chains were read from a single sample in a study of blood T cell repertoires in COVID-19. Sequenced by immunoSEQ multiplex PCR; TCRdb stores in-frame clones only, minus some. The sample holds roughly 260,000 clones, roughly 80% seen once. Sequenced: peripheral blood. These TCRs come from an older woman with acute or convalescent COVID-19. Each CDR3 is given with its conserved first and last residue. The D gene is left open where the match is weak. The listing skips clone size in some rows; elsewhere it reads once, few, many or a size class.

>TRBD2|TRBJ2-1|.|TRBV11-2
CASSLPTSPYNEQFF
TGTGCCAGCAGCTTACCGACTAGCCCCTACAATGAGCAGTTCTTC
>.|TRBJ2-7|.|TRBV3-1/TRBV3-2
CASSQDSPPRAYEQYF
TGTGCCAGCAGCCAAGATTCCCCCCCACGGGCCTACGAGCAGTACTTC
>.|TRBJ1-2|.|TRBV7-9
CASSHAVGPTNYGYTF
TGTGCCAGCAGCCACGCCGTGGGCCCTACTAACTATGGCTACACCTTC
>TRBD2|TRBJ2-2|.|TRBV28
CASSGGEGRTGELFF
TGTGCCAGCAGTGGCGGGGAGGGGCGAACCGGGGAGCTGTTTTTT
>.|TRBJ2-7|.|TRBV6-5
CASSYSTSEQYF
TGTGCCAGCAGTTACTCGACTTCCGAGCAGTACTTC
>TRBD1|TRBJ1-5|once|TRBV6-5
CASRGTVHSNQPQHF
TGTGCCAGCAGGGGGACAGTCCATAGCAATCAGCCCCAGCATTTT
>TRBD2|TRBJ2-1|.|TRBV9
CASSRSGAGSYNEQFF
TGTGCCAGCAGCCGCAGCGGGGCAGGCTCCTACAATGAGCAGTTCTTC
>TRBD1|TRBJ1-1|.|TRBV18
CASSQTTGSVTEAFF
TGTGCCAGCTCCCAAACGACAGGGTCGGTCACTGAAGCTTTCTTT
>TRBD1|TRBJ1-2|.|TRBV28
CASSSTGQVYGYTF
TGTGCCAGCAGTTCCACGGGACAGGTCTATGGCTACACCTTC
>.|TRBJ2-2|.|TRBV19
CASSTRGTGELFF
TGTGCCAGTAGTACCCGAGGCACCGGGGAGCTGTTTTTT
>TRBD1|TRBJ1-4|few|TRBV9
CASSPDRGRRKLFF
TGTGCCAGCAGCCCTGACAGGGGGAGGAGGAAACTGTTTTTT
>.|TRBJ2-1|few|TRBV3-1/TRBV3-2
CASSQKKFTSSSEQFF
TGTGCCAGCAGCCAAAAAAAGTTTACTAGTAGCAGTGAGCAGTTCTTC
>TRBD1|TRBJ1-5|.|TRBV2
CASSRTGGTSNQPQHF
TGTGCCAGCAGCCGGACAGGGGGCACGAGCAATCAGCCCCAGCATTTT
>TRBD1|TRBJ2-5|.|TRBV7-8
CASSLALGTGGAGNF
TGTGCCAGCAGCTTAGCGTTAGGGACAGGGGGCGCAGGGAACTTC
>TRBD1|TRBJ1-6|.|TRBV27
CASSPGQGNNSPLHF
TGTGCCAGCAGTCCCGGACAGGGTAATAATTCACCCCTCCACTTT
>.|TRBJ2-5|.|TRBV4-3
CASSFSGSTTETQYF
TGCGCCAGCAGTTTTTCAGGGTCAACAACGGAGACCCAGTACTTC
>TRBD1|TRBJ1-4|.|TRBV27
CASSRRTGRFGEKLFF
TGTGCCAGCAGTCGAAGGACAGGGAGGTTTGGTGAAAAACTGTTTTTT
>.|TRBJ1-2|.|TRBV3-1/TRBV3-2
CASSQGMTGWGYTF
TGTGCCAGCAGCCAAGGGATGACAGGATGGGGCTACACCTTC
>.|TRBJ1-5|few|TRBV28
CASDRRPGNQPQHF
TGTGCCAGCGACAGGCGGCCGGGCAATCAGCCCCAGCATTTT
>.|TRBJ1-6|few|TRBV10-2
CASSATGTLNSPLHF
TGCGCCAGCAGTGCAACCGGGACATTAAATTCACCCCTCCACTTT
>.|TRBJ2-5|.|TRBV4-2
CASSQDGGKETQYF
TGTGCCAGCAGCCAAGACGGGGGAAAAGAGACCCAGTACTTC
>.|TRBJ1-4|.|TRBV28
CASSLFPTGKLFF
TGTGCCAGCAGTTTATTCCCGACGGGAAAACTGTTTTTT
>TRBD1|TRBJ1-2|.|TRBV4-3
CASSQDWRQGNYGYTF
TGCGCCAGCAGCCAAGACTGGAGACAGGGCAACTATGGCTACACCTTC
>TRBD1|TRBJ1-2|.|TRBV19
CASSSRDRGNYGYTF
TGTGCCAGTAGTAGCCGGGACAGGGGAAACTATGGCTACACCTTC
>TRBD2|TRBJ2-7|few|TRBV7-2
CASSRASGGYNYYEQYF
TGTGCCAGCAGCCGCGCTAGCGGGGGGTACAACTACTACGAGCAGTACTTC